This T cell receptor (beta chain) was recovered during a study of blood T cell repertoires in COVID-19. Looking at the study overall: PBMCs, B-cell-depleted T cells, or T cells provided the cDNA or gDNA that made up the material.

Per the original data handling: From reference gene primer amplification, estimates of nucleated cell counts were derived. Clones were read by immunoSEQ multiplex PCR, and TCRdb kept only the in-frame ones, dropping some. That table gives V, J and clone size, and the DNA gave D and trimming. The profile covers about 400,000 clones, with roughly nine tenths appearing a single time and 1% to 1.5% taken by the ten largest. This CDR3 has 15 amino acids. V lost 4 bases, J lost 4 bases, and 5 bases stayed unmatched. Germline V gene data show CDR1 as MNHEY and CDR2 as SVGAGI. Sequencing input: peripheral blood. The TCR sequence derives from a man between 35 and 55 years old with acute or convalescent COVID-19. This chain uses TRBV6-5 with TRBJ2-7, with 12 bases aligning to TRBD2. The CDR3, as DNA: TGTGCCAGCAGTTTCGCGACTAGCGGGAGTTACGAGCAGTACTTC. Residues: CASSFATSGSYEQYF.